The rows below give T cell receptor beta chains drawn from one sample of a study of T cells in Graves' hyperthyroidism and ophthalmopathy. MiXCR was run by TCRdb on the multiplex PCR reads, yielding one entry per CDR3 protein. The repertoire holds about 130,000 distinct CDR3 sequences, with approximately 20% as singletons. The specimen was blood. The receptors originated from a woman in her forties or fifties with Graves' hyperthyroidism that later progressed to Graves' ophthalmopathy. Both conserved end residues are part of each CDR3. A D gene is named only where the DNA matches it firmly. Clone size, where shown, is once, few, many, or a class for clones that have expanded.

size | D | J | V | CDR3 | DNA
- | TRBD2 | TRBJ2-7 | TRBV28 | CASRPIVSSGSYEQYF | TGTGCCAGCAGGCCCATTGTATCTAGCGGGTCCTACGAGCAGTACTTC
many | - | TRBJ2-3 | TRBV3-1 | CASSQQDLNTDTQYF | TGTGCCAGCAGCCAACAGGACTTAAACACAGATACGCAGTATTTT
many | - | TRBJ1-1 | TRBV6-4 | CASRHNTEAFF | TGTGCCAGCAGGCATAACACTGAAGCTTTCTTT
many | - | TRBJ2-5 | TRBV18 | CASSPSWPRETQYF | TGTGCCAGCTCACCAAGTTGGCCCCGGGAGACCCAGTACTTC
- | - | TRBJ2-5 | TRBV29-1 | CSVEGPWETQYF | TGCAGCGTTGAAGGGCCATGGGAGACCCAGTACTTC
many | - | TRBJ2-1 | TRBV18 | CASSPPLGANEQFF | TGTGCCAGCTCACCACCACTGGGCGCCAATGAGCAGTTCTTC
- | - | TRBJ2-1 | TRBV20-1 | CSARDRGRRHNEQFF | TGCAGTGCTAGAGATAGGGGTAGGAGGCACAATGAGCAGTTCTTC
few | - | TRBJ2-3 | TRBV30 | CACDGTTKHTDTQYF | TGTGCCTGCGATGGGACAACCAAACACACAGATACGCAGTATTTT
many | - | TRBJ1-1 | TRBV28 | CASTDLGAWDTEAFF | TGTGCCAGCACCGACCTAGGGGCTTGGGACACTGAAGCTTTCTTT
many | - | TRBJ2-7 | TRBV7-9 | CASSSYYEQYF | TGTGCCAGCAGCAGCTACTACGAGCAGTACTTC
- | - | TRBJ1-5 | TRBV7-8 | CASSLGLGRVGNQPQHF | TGTGCCAGCAGCTTAGGACTGGGGCGGGTAGGCAATCAGCCCCAGCATTTT
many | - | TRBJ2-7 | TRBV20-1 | CSAAVARYEQYF | TGCAGTGCTGCGGTGGCGAGATACGAGCAGTACTTC
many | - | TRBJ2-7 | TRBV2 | CASLLDSYEQYF | TGTGCCAGCCTCCTGGACAGCTACGAGCAGTACTTC
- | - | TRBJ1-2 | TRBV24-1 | CATSDGAGLGYTF | TGTGCCACCAGTGATGGGGCTGGGCTTGGCTACACCTTC
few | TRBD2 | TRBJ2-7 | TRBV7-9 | CASSVPSGRFEQYF | TGTGCCAGCAGCGTCCCTAGCGGGAGGTTCGAGCAGTACTTC
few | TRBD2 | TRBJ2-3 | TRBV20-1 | CSASLAGGHPDTQYF | TGCAGTGCTAGTCTAGCGGGAGGGCACCCAGATACGCAGTATTTT